This T cell receptor beta chain emerged from a study of T cell responses to AZD1222 COVID-19 vaccine. Notes on the study in general: The donors showed a predominance of white British ancestry and of females, with possible underestimation of clonal diversity.

The count of this clone is one. Its antigen is not known. Trimming stripped 5 bases from V and 4 bases from J, with 14 bases between. CDR3 length: 15 amino acids. Germline lookup yields CDR1 SEHNR and CDR2 FQNEAQ (reference sequence). Assay: immunoSEQ multiplex PCR; the TCRdb copy retains only in-frame clones and omits some. The sample lists approximately 150,000 clones, about 92% seen once, with about 5.9% in the top ten. The TCR originated in an adult who received the AZD1222 COVID-19 vaccine. Here the sequenced sample was peripheral blood, taken 28 days after the second AZD1222 dose. The rearrangement uses TRBV7-9 and TRBJ1-4; D is undetermined. CDR3 region: CASSPRSRLNEKLFF. CDR3 DNA sequence: TGTGCCAGCAGCCCCCGGTCGAGGCTTAATGAAAAACTGTTTTTT.